The 14 T cell receptor beta chains given below trace back to one sample, sequenced in a study of T-cell memory formation after mild COVID-19. MiXCR was run by TCRdb on the 5' RACE reads, yielding one entry per CDR3 protein. The table has over 50,000 distinct CDR3 sequences, 9.3% seen once. The specimen sequenced was PBMCs or a T cell subset sorted from them (not recorded which). Receptors were obtained from an adult woman who had mild COVID-19 (a few samples of this study predate the infection). Cell type and time point are not known.

The rearrangement links TRBV29-1 to TRBJ2-3; possible D gene TRBD1, 6 bases. CDR1 is SQVTM, CDR2 ANQGSEA, per germline. The CDR3 has 13 residues. Deletions cut 4 bases from V and 6 bases from J, with 14 bases between. CDR3 bases: TGCAGCGTTGTGACAGGCGAAGGTGATACGCAGTATTTT. Residues: CSVVTGEGDTQYF.

This clonotype counts as medium-sized. The chain couples TRBV7-8 to TRBJ2-7, with TRBD2 matching 10 bases. In germline, CDR1 is SGHVS, CDR2 FQNEAQ. V trimming: 6 bases; J trimming: 2 bases; junction bases outside the gene matches: 7. This CDR3 is built from 15 residues. CDR3 coding DNA: TGTGCCAGCAGAGATCCAGCGGGAGGGACCTACGAGCAGTACTTC. It specifies CASRDPAGGTYEQYF.

In its sample, this clonotype was seen a few times. This sequence joins TRBV5-4 and TRBJ2-1; perhaps TRBD2 as D (6 bases). The V gene lost 4 bases and the J gene lost 6 bases, with 11 bases spanning the gap. Germline values: CDR1 SGHNT, CDR2 YYREEE (reference sequence). The CDR3 is 13 residues long. In nucleotides, the CDR3 is TGTGCCAGCAGCAAGGGACTTCCCAATGAGCAGTTCTTC. Encoded protein: CASSKGLPNEQFF.

This clonotype was seen many times. The chain recombines TRBV12-3 or TRBV12-4 with TRBJ1-1; perhaps TRBD1 as D (6 bases). The germline V and J ends were trimmed by 6 bases and 0 bases, with 8 bases remaining between them. The CDR3 runs to 13 residues. The CDR3 protein is CASRGAVNTEAFF. As DNA, the CDR3 is TGTGCCAGCAGGGGGGCAGTGAACACTGAAGCTTTCTTT.

This clonotype was seen more than once but under ten times. The gene calls are TRBV12-3 or TRBV12-4 and TRBJ1-3; 8 bases are a match to TRBD1. V lost 6 bases to trimming and J lost 4 bases; unmatched junction nucleotides: 5. The CDR3 is 14 amino acids. CDR3 DNA sequence: TGTGCCAGCAGAATGGGGACAGGAGGAAACACCATATATTTT. Translating it yields CASRMGTGGNTIYF.

The chain carries TRBV10-3 and TRBJ1-6; no clear D. The CDR3 extends over 13 amino acids. The V end was cut by 5 bases, the J end by 9 bases, with 11 bases between. Germline V gives CDR1 ENHRY, CDR2 SYGVKD. The CDR3 spells CAISPGDGSPLHF. The CDR3 DNA sequence: TGTGCCATCAGTCCGGGAGACGGTTCACCCCTCCACTTT.

This clonotype was counted only a few times. V gene TRBV29-1 combines with J gene TRBJ2-1, with TRBD2 matching 10 bases. Germline trimming cut 5 bases from V and 3 bases from J; bases unmatched to any gene: 4. The CDR3 covers 14 residues. Germline V CDR1 and CDR2: SQVTM, ANQGSEA. The CDR3: CSVKASGGYNEQFF. The CDR3 coding sequence is TGCAGCGTTAAGGCTAGCGGGGGCTACAATGAGCAGTTCTTC.

There are a few counts of this clonotype. The chain is built from TRBV4-3 and TRBJ2-3; 8 bases line up with TRBD1. CDR1 and CDR2 (germline): LGHNA, YSLEER. The ends lost 3 bases at V and 4 bases at J; junction bases unmatched: 9. The CDR3 is 16 residues long. In nucleotides, the CDR3 is TGCGCCAGCAGCCAGAAGGACAGGGAAGGCCCAGATACGCAGTATTTT. Its protein product is CASSQKDREGPDTQYF.

The sample holds many counts of this clonotype. This chain connects TRBV20-1 to TRBJ1-1; D uncertain. This CDR3 spans 14 amino acids. V lost 6 bases and J 0 bases, leaving 14 bases between the germline ends. Germline V lookup: CDR1 DFQATT, CDR2 SNEGSKA (reference sequence). The CDR3 loop is CSADPLGMNTEAFF. As DNA, the CDR3 is TGCAGTGCCGACCCCCTCGGGATGAACACTGAAGCTTTCTTT.

V usage is TRBV20-1 and J usage is TRBJ1-4; 11 nucleotides agree with TRBD1. The CDR3 has 14 amino acids. The germline V gene encodes CDR1 DFQATT and CDR2 SNEGSKA (reference sequence). After removal of 1 base from V and 9 bases from J, the junction contained 4 bases not matched to a gene. The CDR3 region is CSARGTGGAKKLFF. The CDR3 region has the DNA TGCAGTGCTAGAGGGACAGGGGGCGCGAAAAAACTGTTTTTT.

The V gene is TRBV2, the J gene TRBJ2-1; perhaps D is TRBD1 or TRBD2 (10 bases each). The V end was cut by 5 bases, the J end by 7 bases, with 33 bases between. CDR3 size: 20 residues. Germline V gene data show CDR1 as SNHLY and CDR2 as FYNNEI. The DNA of the CDR3 is TGTGCCAGCAGTCGGACAGGGGGAGCGGGAGGGCCCAGAATAAGGAATGAGCAGTTCTTC. Translation gives CASSRTGGAGGPRIRNEQFF. Drawing the rest from reference TRBV2 and TRBJ2-1, the complete variable domain is EPEVTQTPSHQVTQMGQEVILRCVPISNHLYFYWYRQILGQKVEFLVSFYNNEISEKSEIFDDQFSVERPDGSNFTLKIRSTKLEDSAMYFCASSRTGGAGGPRIRNEQFFGPGTRLTVL.

A few counts support this clonotype. The J gene is TRBJ2-5, the V gene TRBV7-6; 7 bases map to TRBD1. Germline trimming cut 5 bases from V and 4 bases from J; bases unmatched to any gene: 7. The CDR3 loop spans 14 amino acids. Germline assignment: CDR1 SGHVS and CDR2 FNYEAQ. The CDR3, as DNA: TGTGCCAGCAGCCCACCGACAGGGTTAGAGACCCAGTACTTC. Its protein is CASSPPTGLETQYF. Drawing the rest from reference TRBV7-6 and TRBJ2-5, the complete variable domain is GAGVSQSPRYKVTKRGQDVALRCDPISGHVSLYWYRQALGQGPEFLTYFNYEAQQDKSGLPNDRFSAERPEGSISTLTIQRTEQRDSAMYRCASSPPTGLETQYFGPGTRLLVL.

Many counts were recorded for this clonotype. The CDR3 loop is CATSGSMKDNEQFF. CDR3 DNA sequence: TGTGCCACCAGTGGGAGTATGAAAGACAATGAGCAGTTCTTC. The V call is TRBV24-1, the J call TRBJ2-1, with D unclear. The germline gives CDR1 KGHDR, CDR2 SFDVKD. This CDR3 is 14 amino acids long. Trimming shortened V by 5 bases and J by 5 bases, and 12 bases separated the two germline ends.

This clonotype has at least ten counts. The V call is TRBV29-1, the J call TRBJ1-1; TRBD1 might be the D (5 bases). Germline lookup yields CDR1 SQVTM and CDR2 ANQGSEA. With 6 bases removed from V and 0 bases from J, the gap between germline ends came to 11 bases. CDR3 length equals 13 residues. The CDR3 bases are TGCAGCGTGAGGGGCGGTTTGAACACTGAAGCTTTCTTT. Amino acid sequence: CSVRGGLNTEAFF.